These 5 T cell receptor beta chains were sequenced from one sample in a study of blood T cell repertoires in COVID-19. Profiling relied on immunoSEQ multiplex PCR, and the TCRdb table lists in-frame clones only, not all of them. The profile shows 150,000 or so clones, approximately 84% of them singletons. What was sequenced was PBMCs or T cells enriched from blood (not recorded which). All receptors come from a human donor with acute COVID-19. The donor label of this sample is uncertain.

The chain is built from TRBV24-1 and TRBJ2-4; 9 bases match TRBD1. Germline lookup yields CDR1 KGHDR and CDR2 SFDVKD. CDR3 size: 18 residues. J lost 1 base, V lost 4 bases, and 10 bases had no gene match. CDR3 in amino acids: CATSETPPGTGAKNIQYF. In nucleotides, the CDR3 is TGTGCCACCAGTGAAACCCCCCCCGGGACAGGGGCCAAAAACATTCAGTACTTC.

The chain links TRBV2 to TRBJ1-2; D is uncertain. The ends were cut back, 1 base at V and 4 bases at J, with 10 bases in the middle. The CDR3 has 14 residues. Germline CDR1 reads SNHLY; CDR2 reads FYNNEI. CDR3 sequence reads: CASSEGGHSYGYTF. The CDR3 nucleotides are TGTGCCAGCAGTGAAGGTGGCCATTCCTATGGCTACACCTTC.

The J gene is TRBJ2-6, the V gene TRBV4-1; 7 bases align to TRBD2. Germline CDR1 reads MGHRA; CDR2 reads YSYEKL. The CDR3 sequence is 18 residues long. Trimming removed 0 bases from V and 0 bases from J; junction bases left unmatched: 5. The CDR3 protein is CASSQDPGTTSGANVLTF. CDR3 coding DNA: TGCGCCAGCAGCCAAGACCCCGGGACTACCTCTGGGGCCAACGTCCTGACTTTC.

This chain links TRBV6-1 with TRBJ1-2; no clear D gene. Germline CDR1 reads MNHNS; CDR2 reads SASEGT. V gave up 1 base and J gave up 4 bases, with 10 bases separating them. The CDR3 is 14 amino acids. For the CDR3, the DNA is TGTGCCAGCAGTGAAGTACAGATCTCCTATGGCTACACCTTC. It encodes CASSEVQISYGYTF.

The J gene is TRBJ2-6, the V gene TRBV19, with TRBD2 matching 7 bases. This CDR3 has 17 residues. Per the germline V gene, CDR1 is LNHDA and CDR2 is SQIVND (reference sequence). After removal of 5 bases from V and 0 bases from J, the junction contained 7 bases not matched to a gene. The CDR3 spells CASSLLAVGSGANVLTF. CDR3 nucleotide sequence: TGTGCCAGTAGTCTCCTAGCGGTAGGCTCTGGGGCCAACGTCCTGACTTTC. Filled out from reference TRBV19 and TRBJ2-6, the complete variable domain reads DGGITQSPKYLFRKEGQNVTLSCEQNLNHDAMYWYRQDPGQGLRLIYYSQIVNDFQKGDIAEGYSVSREKKESFPLTVTSAQKNPTAFYLCASSLLAVGSGANVLTFGAGSRLTVL.